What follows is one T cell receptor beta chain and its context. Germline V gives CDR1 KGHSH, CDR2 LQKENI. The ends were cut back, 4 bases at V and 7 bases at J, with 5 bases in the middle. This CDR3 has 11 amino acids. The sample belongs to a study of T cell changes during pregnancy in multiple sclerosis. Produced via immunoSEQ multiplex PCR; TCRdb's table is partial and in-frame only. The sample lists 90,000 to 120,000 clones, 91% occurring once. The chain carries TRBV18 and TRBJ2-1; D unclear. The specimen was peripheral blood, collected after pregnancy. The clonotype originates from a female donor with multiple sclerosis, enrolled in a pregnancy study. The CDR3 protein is CASSRANEQFF. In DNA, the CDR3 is TGTGCCAGCTCACGGGCTAATGAGCAGTTCTTC. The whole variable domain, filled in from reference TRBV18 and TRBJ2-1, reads NAGVMQNPRHLVRRRGQEARLRCSPMKGHSHVYWYRQLPEEGLKFMVYLQKENIIDESGMPKERFSAEFPKEGPSILRIQQVVRGDSAAYFCASSRANEQFFGPGTRLTVL.